The 3 T cell receptor beta chains listed next were all sequenced from one sample in a study of T cell responses to AZD1222 COVID-19 vaccine. Sequencing used immunoSEQ multiplex PCR; TCRdb keeps in-frame clones, though not all of them. Among around 150,000 clones listed, around nine tenths were seen once. The starting material was peripheral blood, obtained 28 days after the second AZD1222 dose. The receptors originated from an adult who received the AZD1222 COVID-19 vaccine.

The rearrangement joins TRBV3-1 (or the pseudogene TRBV3-2) to TRBJ1-1, with 10 nucleotides matching TRBD1. In germline, CDR1 is LGHDT, CDR2 YNNKEL (reference sequence). The CDR3 contains 14 residues. With V trimmed by 6 bases and J by 7 bases, 8 bases remained unmatched. The CDR3 DNA reads TGTGCCAGCAGGGTCGGGACAGGGGACGGTGAAGCTTTCTTT. This gives the protein CASRVGTGDGEAFF.

J is TRBJ2-1 and V is TRBV19; 10 bases fit TRBD2. Germline lookup yields CDR1 LNHDA and CDR2 SQIVND (reference sequence). The V and J ends lost 7 bases and 1 base, in that order; junction bases with no gene match: 13. This CDR3 is 18 amino acids long. CDR3 region: CASTPRTSGRSSYNEQFF. CDR3 sequence (DNA): TGTGCCAGTACCCCGAGGACTAGCGGAAGGTCTTCCTACAATGAGCAGTTCTTC.

This chain uses TRBV9 with TRBJ2-3; 7 bases are shared with TRBD2. The trim removed 0 bases at V and 6 bases at J, leaving 7 bases unmatched. The CDR3 extends over 15 amino acids. The germline CDR1 and CDR2 sequences are SGDLS and YYNGEE. The CDR3 is CASSVDATRGDTQYF. The CDR3 DNA reads TGTGCCAGCAGCGTAGACGCCACGCGGGGGGATACGCAGTATTTT.